One sample yielded the 32 T cell receptor beta chains listed below, sequenced in a study of response to subunit inactivated influenza vaccine. Via MiXCR, TCRdb re-called the RT-PCR reads, giving one row per CDR3 protein. Of roughly 630,000 distinct CDR3 sequences in the sample, 12% to 15% were seen once. The source material was PBMCs from blood, sampled about 14 days before vaccination. All receptors derive from a man aged 45-65 years who received an inactivated influenza vaccine.

Many counts were recorded for this clonotype. The genes are TRBV12-3 or TRBV12-4 and TRBJ2-7; 7 bases align to TRBD1. The CDR3 has 13 amino acids. The V gene end was trimmed by 2 bases and the J gene end by 6 bases; junction bases not matched to a gene: 4. In DNA, the CDR3 is TGTGCCAGCAGTTTATACAGGGGCGGCGAGCAGTACTTC. It codes for CASSLYRGGEQYF.

The table lists this clonotype with a few counts. The chain is built from TRBV5-1 and TRBJ2-2; 10 bases are shared with TRBD1. This CDR3 spans 16 amino acids. V lost 4 bases to trimming and J lost 0 bases; unmatched junction nucleotides: 3. CDR1 is SGHRS, CDR2 YFSETQ, per germline. This chain's CDR3 is CASSTGQGANTGELFF. CDR3 DNA sequence: TGCGCCAGCAGCACAGGACAGGGGGCGAACACCGGGGAGCTGTTTTTT.

This clonotype was found a few times. The CDR3 reads CASRKSLNTGELFF. The CDR3 DNA sequence: TGTGCCAGCAGGAAATCTCTGAACACCGGGGAGCTGTTTTTT. The rearrangement uses TRBV12-3 or TRBV12-4 and TRBJ2-2, with no clear D. V was pared by 6 bases and J by 1 base, with 9 bases between. The CDR3 consists of 14 residues.

The rearrangement uses TRBV7-2 and TRBJ2-1; D remains ambiguous. With 1 base removed from V and 2 bases from J, the gap between germline ends came to 12 bases. The germline gives CDR1 SGHTA, CDR2 FQGNSA. The CDR3 is 16 amino acids. CDR3 DNA sequence: TGTGCCAGCAGCTTAGTGGTCACGAGGACCTACAATGAGCAGTTCTTC. Translation: CASSLVVTRTYNEQFF.

This clonotype has a count of ten or more. This chain connects TRBV4-3 to TRBJ2-2; 10 nucleotides agree with TRBD2. V trimming: 1 base; J trimming: 5 bases; junction bases outside the gene matches: 4. This CDR3 has 16 amino acids. Germline V gene data show CDR1 as LGHNA and CDR2 as YSLEER. The CDR3: CASSQGLAGVTGELFF. As DNA, the CDR3 is TGCGCCAGCAGCCAAGGTCTAGCGGGAGTTACCGGGGAGCTGTTTTTT.

This clonotype has just a few counts. The rearrangement links TRBV20-1 to TRBJ2-5; TRBD2 matches at 13 bases. The length of the CDR3 is 14 residues. V was clipped by 7 bases and J by 3 bases; unmatched bases: 5. From germline, CDR1 is DFQATT and CDR2 SNEGSKA (reference sequence). CDR3 residues: CSVTSGGPEETQYF. CDR3 DNA: TGCAGTGTGACTAGCGGGGGGCCAGAAGAGACCCAGTACTTC.

This clonotype appeared many times. In nucleotides, the CDR3 is TGTGCCAGCAGTGGGGACAGTGACACAGATACGCAGTATTTT. Residues: CASSGDSDTDTQYF. This chain connects TRBV6-4 to TRBJ2-3; TRBD1 agrees at 7 bases. The CDR3 has 14 amino acids. Germline CDR1 reads MRHNA; CDR2 reads SNTAGT. V trimming: 4 bases; J trimming: 2 bases; junction bases outside the gene matches: 3.

This clonotype was detected a few times. Here the CDR3 reads CASSPNGEGELFF. The CDR3 region has the DNA TGTGCCAGCAGCCCTAATGGGGAGGGGGAGCTGTTTTTT. The V gene is TRBV3-1, the J gene TRBJ2-2; TRBD2 is a possible D gene (5 bases). Per germline, CDR1 LGHDT and CDR2 YNNKEL (reference sequence). V lost 4 bases and J 8 bases, leaving 11 bases between the germline ends. CDR3 length equals 13 residues. The whole variable domain, remainder taken from reference TRBV3-1 and TRBJ2-2, is DTAVSQTPKYLVTQMGNDKSIKCEQNLGHDTMYWYKQDSKKFLKIMFSYNNKELIINETVPNRFSPKSPDKAHLNLHINSLELGDSAVYFCASSPNGEGELFFGEGSRLTVL.

This clonotype was observed a few times. The chain joins TRBV18 to TRBJ2-6; no reliable D call. This CDR3 has 16 amino acids. Trimming took 4 bases from V and 2 from J, leaving 12 bases between them. Germline CDR1 and CDR2: KGHSH and LQKENI. CDR3 bases: TGTGCCAGCTCACTAAACTGGGGAACTGGGGCCAACGTCCTGACTTTC. It codes for CASSLNWGTGANVLTF.

The rearrangement joins TRBV7-2 to TRBJ2-2; 9 nucleotides match TRBD2. The CDR3 runs to 14 residues. The trim removed 8 bases at V and 4 bases at J, leaving 5 bases unmatched. In germline, CDR1 is SGHTA, CDR2 FQGNSA. The CDR3 sequence: CASGGGGGTGELFF. CDR3 nucleotide sequence: TGTGCCAGCGGCGGGGGGGGAGGCACCGGGGAGCTGTTTTTT.

In this sample, this clonotype turned up a few times. The chain uses TRBV4-1 and TRBJ1-5; the match to TRBD1 covers 7 bases. Per germline, CDR1 MGHRA and CDR2 YSYEKL. V shed 3 bases and J 14 bases; nucleotides not matched to a gene: 10. The CDR3 spans 13 residues. The CDR3 DNA reads TGCGCCAGCAGCCACACTGTGACCGGGACAGAGCATTTT. This codes for CASSHTVTGTEHF.

The table lists this clonotype with a few counts. V usage is TRBV9 and J usage is TRBJ2-3; 12 bases fit TRBD2. This CDR3 is 18 amino acids long. CDR1 is SGDLS and CDR2 is YYNGEE in the germline V gene. V trimming: 0 bases; J trimming: 5 bases; junction bases outside the gene matches: 10. Here the CDR3 DNA reads TGTGCCAGCAGCGTAGCCGAAGCTAGCGGGAGGGCGAGAGATACGCAGTATTTT. Its protein product is CASSVAEASGRARDTQYF.

At least ten counts were recorded for this clonotype. The rearrangement uses TRBV4-3 and TRBJ2-3; 8 nucleotides match TRBD2. This CDR3 has 16 amino acids. V lost 0 bases and J lost 5; bases outside the gene matches: 7. The germline gives CDR1 LGHNA, CDR2 YSLEER. CDR3: CASSQDLTGGVDTQYF. CDR3 DNA: TGCGCCAGCAGCCAAGATTTAACCGGGGGGGTAGATACGCAGTATTTT.

This clonotype was detected a few times. The gene calls are TRBV4-3 and TRBJ2-1, with D perhaps TRBD1 (5 bases). This CDR3 is 17 amino acids long. Germline values: CDR1 LGHNA, CDR2 YSLEER. V shed 0 bases and J shed 4 bases, with 16 bases lying between them. The CDR3 nucleotides read TGCGCCAGCAGCCAAGAGGGCAGCAGGACAACTTACAATGAGCAGTTCTTC. Its translation: CASSQEGSRTTYNEQFF.

This clonotype was seen more than once but under ten times. The CDR3 protein is CASNYQGAGQLFF. The DNA of the CDR3 is TGCGCCAGCAATTATCAGGGGGCTGGACAACTGTTTTTT. This chain connects TRBV4-1 to TRBJ1-4; 8 nucleotides line up with TRBD1. Germline CDR1 MGHRA, CDR2 YSYEKL. V lost 7 bases and J lost 12; bases outside the gene matches: 10. CDR3 length: 13 amino acids.

This chain joins TRBV7-6 and TRBJ2-2; 11 bases line up with TRBD2. The CDR3 extends over 16 amino acids. Germline loops: CDR1 SGHVS, CDR2 FNYEAQ. After removal of 2 bases from V and 4 bases from J, the junction contained 3 bases not matched to a gene. The CDR3 DNA reads as TGTGCCAGCAGCTTAACTAGCGGGAGCATCACCGGGGAGCTGTTTTTT. This encodes CASSLTSGSITGELFF. The full variable domain, completed using reference TRBV7-6 and TRBJ2-2, is GAGVSQSPRYKVTKRGQDVALRCDPISGHVSLYWYRQALGQGPEFLTYFNYEAQQDKSGLPNDRFSAERPEGSISTLTIQRTEQRDSAMYRCASSLTSGSITGELFFGEGSRLTVL.

This clonotype was recorded many times. This chain connects TRBV28 to TRBJ2-7, with 10 bases that match TRBD1. CDR3 length: 14 amino acids. J was trimmed by 3 bases and V by 5 bases; bases with no gene match: 4. The V gene's germline CDR1 is MDHEN and CDR2 SYDVKM. The CDR3 is CASSRWDRGYEQYF. The CDR3 DNA reads TGTGCCAGCAGTCGATGGGACAGGGGCTACGAGCAGTACTTC.

This clonotype has a handful of counts. This chain connects TRBV6-2 or TRBV6-3 to TRBJ2-6, with D perhaps given as TRBD1 or TRBD2 (6 bases each). The germline V gene has CDR1 MNHEY and CDR2 SVGEGT. CDR3 length: 14 amino acids. The V end lost 9 bases, the J end lost 4 bases, and 13 bases lay between the germline ends. CDR3 coding DNA: TGTGCCAGGACAAGGGGGGACGGGGCCAACGTCCTGACTTTC. Protein sequence: CARTRGDGANVLTF.

As for this clonotype: Relative to the germline gene, one junction end is altered; a read error may explain this. This sequence joins TRBV29-1 and TRBJ1-1; D perhaps matches TRBD1 (6 bases). The CDR3 loop spans 11 amino acids. Per germline, CDR1 SQVTM and CDR2 ANQGSEA. The CDR3: CSVAPEKGHNF. In nucleotides, the CDR3 is TGCAGCGTTGCCCCTGAAAAGGGACACAACTTT.

A few counts support this clonotype. The chain couples TRBV15 to TRBJ2-1, with 9 bases identical to TRBD1. In germline, CDR1 is LNHNV, CDR2 YYDKDF (reference sequence). The CDR3 extends over 16 amino acids. Trimming at V came to 1 base and at J to 9 bases, leaving 10 bases not matched to a gene. The DNA for the CDR3 is TGTGCCACCAGCAGAGGTACGACAGGGGGTAGTGGTGAGCAGTTCTTC. This sequence encodes CATSRGTTGGSGEQFF. The full variable domain, with the rest looked up from reference TRBV15 and TRBJ2-1, is DAMVIQNPRYQVTQFGKPVTLSCSQTLNHNVMYWYQQKSSQAPKLLFHYYDKDFNNEADTPDNFQSRRPNTSFCFLDIRSPGLGDTAMYLCATSRGTTGGSGEQFFGPGTRLTVL.

This clonotype was picked up a small number of times. CDR3 nucleotides: TGTGCCACCAGTCTGGGTCCCGGGGAGCTGTTTTTT. Translated: CATSLGPGELFF. This chain links TRBV24-1 with TRBJ2-2; D gene ambiguous. V shed 6 bases and J shed 6 bases, with 7 bases lying between them. In germline, CDR1 is KGHDR, CDR2 SFDVKD. This CDR3 has 12 amino acids.

This rearrangement joins TRBV20-1 to TRBJ2-1; 10 nucleotides line up with TRBD1. With 6 bases clipped from V and 2 bases from J, the junction kept 4 bases outside the gene matches. CDR1 and CDR2 from the germline V gene are DFQATT and SNEGSKA (reference sequence). The CDR3 has 14 residues. CDR3 nucleotide sequence: TGCAGTGCCGCCGGGACAGGGGCCTACAATGAGCAGTTCTTC. Protein product: CSAAGTGAYNEQFF.

This clonotype appeared a few times. The chain combines TRBV6-2 or TRBV6-3 with TRBJ1-5; the D is unclear. Germline CDR1 MNHEY, CDR2 SVGEGT. With 8 bases removed from V and 0 bases from J, the gap between germline ends came to 11 bases. This CDR3 is 14 amino acids long. This CDR3 reads CASLGFNSNQPQHF. The CDR3 DNA follows: TGTGCCAGCTTAGGTTTTAATAGCAATCAGCCCCAGCATTTT.

V is TRBV7-3 and J is TRBJ2-6, with 9 bases fitting TRBD1. Germline V gene sequence: CDR1 SGHTA, CDR2 FQGTGA. The CDR3 contains 17 residues. V lost 4 bases and J lost 0; bases outside the gene matches: 4. CDR3 bases: TGTGCCAGCAGCTACGGGACAGGGCACTCTGGGGCCAACGTCCTGACTTTC. Translating it yields CASSYGTGHSGANVLTF.

This chain links TRBV10-3 with TRBJ2-5; 7 nucleotides line up with TRBD1. J gave up 2 bases and V 3 bases, and 9 bases lay outside the gene matches. Germline V gene sequence: CDR1 ENHRY, CDR2 SYGVKD. The CDR3 has 16 residues. The CDR3 is CAISDYETGKQETQYF. The DNA of the CDR3 is TGTGCCATCAGTGACTATGAGACAGGGAAGCAAGAGACCCAGTACTTC.

There are a few counts of this clonotype. The chain links TRBV4-3 to TRBJ2-2; tentatively, D is TRBD2 (6 bases). Germline V gene sequence: CDR1 LGHNA, CDR2 YSLEER. The CDR3 is 19 residues long. Deletions cut 0 bases from V and 7 bases from J, with 24 bases between. In DNA, the CDR3 is TGCGCCAGCAGCCAAGAGGTGGGAGGACTTGACTTCTTAAGCGGGGAGCTGTTTTTT. Translation gives CASSQEVGGLDFLSGELFF.

This clonotype was counted a few times. This rearrangement joins TRBV5-1 to TRBJ2-2; 7 bases match TRBD2. The CDR3 is 16 amino acids. The V gene's germline CDR1 is SGHRS and CDR2 YFSETQ. V dropped 4 bases and J dropped 1; count of bases not matched to a gene: 7. CDR3: CASSPGTNWNTGELFF. The CDR3 coding sequence is TGCGCCAGCAGCCCAGGGACTAACTGGAACACCGGGGAGCTGTTTTTT.

The chain recombines TRBV11-3 with TRBJ2-1; D is uncertain. Germline values: CDR1 SGHNT, CDR2 YENEEA. The CDR3 totals 14 residues. Trimming left V 6 bases short and J 4 bases short, with 13 bases between. CDR3 DNA: TGTGCCAGCAGGTCTAGTTTTCATTACAATGAGCAGTTCTTC. This sequence encodes CASRSSFHYNEQFF.

The table lists this clonotype with a few counts. The CDR3 bases are TGTGCCAGCAGCGTCGTAGAGGGGGACTACGAGCAGTACTTC. It specifies CASSVVEGDYEQYF. This chain joins TRBV7-2 and TRBJ2-7; possibly TRBD1 for D (6 bases). V shed 5 bases and J shed 3 bases, with 14 bases lying between them. There are 14 residues in the CDR3. CDR1 is SGHTA, CDR2 FQGNSA, per germline.

The chain recombines TRBV20-1 with TRBJ2-4; TRBD1 might be the D (6 bases). In germline, CDR1 is DFQATT, CDR2 SNEGSKA (reference sequence). The CDR3 runs 15 residues. The V gene lost 5 bases and the J gene lost 1 base, with 15 bases spanning the gap. In nucleotides, the CDR3 is TGCAGTGCTCAAGGACAGCCCCTGGCCAAAAACATTCAGTACTTC. This gives the protein CSAQGQPLAKNIQYF.

There are many counts of this clonotype. This chain links TRBV12-3 or TRBV12-4 with TRBJ2-5; 8 positions agree with TRBD1. J gave up 9 bases and V 6 bases, and 15 bases lay outside the gene matches. There are 15 residues in the CDR3. The CDR3 loop reads CASSLGQATFEAQYF. CDR3 bases: TGTGCCAGCAGCCTGGGACAGGCGACGTTTGAGGCCCAGTACTTC.

The chain combines TRBV4-3 with TRBJ2-5; 8 positions agree with TRBD2. The CDR3 extends over 15 amino acids. The V gene's germline CDR1 is LGHNA and CDR2 YSLEER. V dropped 4 bases and J dropped 1; count of bases not matched to a gene: 5. Written as DNA, the CDR3 is TGCGCCAGCAGCCCGGGCGGGGGGCCCCAAGAGACCCAGTACTTC. Translating gives CASSPGGGPQETQYF.